This TCR beta chain emerged from a study of immune characterization of retroperitoneal liposarcoma. Per germline, CDR1 MNHNS and CDR2 SASEGT. The CDR3 length is 11 residues. V was clipped by 7 bases and J by 5 bases, with 9 bases between them. Each CDR3 protein is one row after TCRdb ran MiXCR on the PCR reads. The sample contains about 10,000 distinct CDR3 sequences, 28% of which appear only once. The clonotype comes from a male donor with retroperitoneal liposarcoma. The chain joins TRBV6-1 to TRBJ2-7; D unresolved. Sequences were obtained from tumor tissue. CDR3 in DNA: TGTGCCAGCACCGATTTTAACGAGCAGTACTTC. It translates to CASTDFNEQYF.